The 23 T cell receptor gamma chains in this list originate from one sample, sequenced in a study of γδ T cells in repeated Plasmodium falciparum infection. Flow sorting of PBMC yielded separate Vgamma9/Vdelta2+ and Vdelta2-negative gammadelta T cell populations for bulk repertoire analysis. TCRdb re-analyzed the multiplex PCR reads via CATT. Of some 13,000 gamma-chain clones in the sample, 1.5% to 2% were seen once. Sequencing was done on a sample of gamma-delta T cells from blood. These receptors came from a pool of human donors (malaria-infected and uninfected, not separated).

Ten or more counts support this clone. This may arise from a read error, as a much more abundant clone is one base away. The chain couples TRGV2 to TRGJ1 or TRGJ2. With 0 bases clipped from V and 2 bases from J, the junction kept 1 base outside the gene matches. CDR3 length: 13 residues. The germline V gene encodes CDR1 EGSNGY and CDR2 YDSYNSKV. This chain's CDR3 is CATWDGDYYKKLF. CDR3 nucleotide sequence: TGTGCCACCTGGGACGGGGATTATTATAAGAAACTCTTT.

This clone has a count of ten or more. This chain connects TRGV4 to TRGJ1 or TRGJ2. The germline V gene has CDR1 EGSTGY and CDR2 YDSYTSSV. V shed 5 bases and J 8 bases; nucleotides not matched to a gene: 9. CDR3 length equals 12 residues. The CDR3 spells CATWGPPNKKLF. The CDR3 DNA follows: TGTGCCACCTGGGGCCCACCCAATAAGAAACTCTTT.

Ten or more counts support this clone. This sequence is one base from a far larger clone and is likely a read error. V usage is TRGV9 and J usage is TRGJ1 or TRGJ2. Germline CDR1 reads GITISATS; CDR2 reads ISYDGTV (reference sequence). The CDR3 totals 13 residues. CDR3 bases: TGTGCCTTGTGGGAGGTGCACCGGTATAAGAAGCTCTTT. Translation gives CALWEVHRYKKLF.

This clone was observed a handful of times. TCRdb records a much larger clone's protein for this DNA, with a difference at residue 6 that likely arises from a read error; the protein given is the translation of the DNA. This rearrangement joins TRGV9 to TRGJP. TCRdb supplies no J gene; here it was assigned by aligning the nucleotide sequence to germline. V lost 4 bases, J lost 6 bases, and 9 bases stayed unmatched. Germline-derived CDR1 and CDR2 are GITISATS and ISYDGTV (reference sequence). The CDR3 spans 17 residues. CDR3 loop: CALWDEVRELGKKIKVF. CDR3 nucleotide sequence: TGTGCCTTGTGGGACGAGGTGCGAGAGTTGGGCAAAAAAATCAAGGTATTT.

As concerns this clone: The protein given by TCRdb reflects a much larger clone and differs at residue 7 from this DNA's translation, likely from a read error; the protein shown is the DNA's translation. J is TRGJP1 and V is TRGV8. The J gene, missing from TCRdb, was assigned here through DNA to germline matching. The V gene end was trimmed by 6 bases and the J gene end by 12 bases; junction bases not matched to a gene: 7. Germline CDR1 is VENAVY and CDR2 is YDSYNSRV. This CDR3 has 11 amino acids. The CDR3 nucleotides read TGTGCCACCTGGACCAATAGGTTCAAGATATTT. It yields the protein CATWTNRFKIF.

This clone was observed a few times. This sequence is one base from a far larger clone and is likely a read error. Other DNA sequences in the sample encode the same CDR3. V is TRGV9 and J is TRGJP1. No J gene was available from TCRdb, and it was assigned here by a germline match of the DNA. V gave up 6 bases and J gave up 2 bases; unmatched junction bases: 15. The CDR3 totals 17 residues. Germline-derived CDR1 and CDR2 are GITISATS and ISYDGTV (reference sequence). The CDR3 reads CALWIKFPHTTGWFKIF. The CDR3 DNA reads TGTGCCTTGTGGATCAAATTCCCTCACACCACTGGTTGGTTCAAGATATTT.

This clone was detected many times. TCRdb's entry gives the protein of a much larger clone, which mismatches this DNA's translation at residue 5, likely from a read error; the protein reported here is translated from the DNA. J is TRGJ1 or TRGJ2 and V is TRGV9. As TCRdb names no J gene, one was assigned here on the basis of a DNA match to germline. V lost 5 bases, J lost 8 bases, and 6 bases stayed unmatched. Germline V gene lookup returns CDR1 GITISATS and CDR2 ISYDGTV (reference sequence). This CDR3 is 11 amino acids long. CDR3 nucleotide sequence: TGTGCCTTGTGGGGGGGAAATAAGAAACTCTTT. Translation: CALWGGNKKLF.

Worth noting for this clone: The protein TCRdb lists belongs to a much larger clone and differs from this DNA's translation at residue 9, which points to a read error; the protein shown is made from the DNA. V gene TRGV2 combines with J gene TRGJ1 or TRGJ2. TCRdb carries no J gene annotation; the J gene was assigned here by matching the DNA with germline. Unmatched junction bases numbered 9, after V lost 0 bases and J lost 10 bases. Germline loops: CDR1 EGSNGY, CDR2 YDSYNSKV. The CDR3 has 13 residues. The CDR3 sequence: CATWDGPLKKKLF. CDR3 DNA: TGTGCCACCTGGGACGGGCCCTTAAAGAAGAAACTCTTT.

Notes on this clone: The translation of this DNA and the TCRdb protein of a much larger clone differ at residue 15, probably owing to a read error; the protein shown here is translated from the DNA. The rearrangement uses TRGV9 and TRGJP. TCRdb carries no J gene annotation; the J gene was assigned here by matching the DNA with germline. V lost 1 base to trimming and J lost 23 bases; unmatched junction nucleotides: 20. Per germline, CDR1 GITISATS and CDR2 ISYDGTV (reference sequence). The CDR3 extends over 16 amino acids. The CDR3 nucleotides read TGTGCCTTGTGGGAGGTTTATGATACCACTGGTTGGTTCAAGGTATTT. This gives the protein CALWEVYDTTGWFKVF.

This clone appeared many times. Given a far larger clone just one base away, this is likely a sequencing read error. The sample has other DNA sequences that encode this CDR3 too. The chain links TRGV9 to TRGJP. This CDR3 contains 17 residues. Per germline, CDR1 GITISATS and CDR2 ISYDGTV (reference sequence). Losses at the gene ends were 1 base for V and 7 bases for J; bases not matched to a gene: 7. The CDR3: CALWEVPKELGKKIKVF. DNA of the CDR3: TGTGCCTTGTGGGAGGTCCCAAAGGAGTTGGGCAAAAAAATCAAGGTATTT.

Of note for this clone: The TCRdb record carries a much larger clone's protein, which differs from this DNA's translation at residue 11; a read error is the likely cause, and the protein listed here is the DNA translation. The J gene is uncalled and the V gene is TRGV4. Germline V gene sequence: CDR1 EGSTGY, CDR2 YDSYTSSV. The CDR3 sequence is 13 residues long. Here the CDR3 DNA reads TGTGCCACCTGGGAAAAGAATTATTATAAGGAACTCTTT. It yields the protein CATWEKNYYKELF.

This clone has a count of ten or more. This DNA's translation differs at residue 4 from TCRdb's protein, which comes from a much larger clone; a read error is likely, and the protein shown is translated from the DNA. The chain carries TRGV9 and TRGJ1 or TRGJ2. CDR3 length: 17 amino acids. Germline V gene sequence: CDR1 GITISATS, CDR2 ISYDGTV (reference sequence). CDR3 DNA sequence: TGTGCCTTGTTGGAGGTGCTTGGGATAGGAAATTATTATAAGAAACTCTTT. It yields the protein CALLEVLGIGNYYKKLF.

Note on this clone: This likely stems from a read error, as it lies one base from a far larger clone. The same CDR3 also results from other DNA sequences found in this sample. DNA for the CDR3: TGTGCCTTGTGGGAGGTGCACTTTTCGGGAGAGTTGGGCAAAAAAATCAAGGTATTT. This translates into CALWEVHFSGELGKKIKVF. The rearrangement joins TRGV9 to TRGJP. TCRdb does not report a J gene; here it was assigned by matching the DNA to germline references. Germline CDR1 reads GITISATS; CDR2 reads ISYDGTV (reference sequence). V shed 0 bases and J 6 bases; nucleotides not matched to a gene: 11. The CDR3 extends over 19 amino acids.

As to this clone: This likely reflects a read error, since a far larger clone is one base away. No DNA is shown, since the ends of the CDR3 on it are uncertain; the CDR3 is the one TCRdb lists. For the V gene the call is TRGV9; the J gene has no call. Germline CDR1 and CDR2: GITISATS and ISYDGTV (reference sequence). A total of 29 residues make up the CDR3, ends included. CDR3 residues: CALWEVRRNSLAVEQHLLSQVSIGRIQHF.

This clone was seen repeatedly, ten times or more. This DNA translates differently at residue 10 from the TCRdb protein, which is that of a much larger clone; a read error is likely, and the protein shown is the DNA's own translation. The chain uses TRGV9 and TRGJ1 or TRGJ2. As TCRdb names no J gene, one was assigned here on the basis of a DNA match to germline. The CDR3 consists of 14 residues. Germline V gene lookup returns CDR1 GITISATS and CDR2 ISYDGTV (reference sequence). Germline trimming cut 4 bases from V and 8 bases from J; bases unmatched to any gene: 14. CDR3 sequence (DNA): TGTGCCTTGTGGGACCCAATTTTCTATGATAAGAAACTCTTT. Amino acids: CALWDPIFYDKKLF.

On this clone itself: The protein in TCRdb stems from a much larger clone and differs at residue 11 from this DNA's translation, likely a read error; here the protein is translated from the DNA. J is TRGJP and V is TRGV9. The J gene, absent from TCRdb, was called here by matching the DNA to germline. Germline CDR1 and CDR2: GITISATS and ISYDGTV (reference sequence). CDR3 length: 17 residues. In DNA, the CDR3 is TGTGCCTTGTGGGAGGCGGGACGAGAGTTGGACAAAAAAATCAAGGTATTT. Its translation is CALWEAGRELDKKIKVF.

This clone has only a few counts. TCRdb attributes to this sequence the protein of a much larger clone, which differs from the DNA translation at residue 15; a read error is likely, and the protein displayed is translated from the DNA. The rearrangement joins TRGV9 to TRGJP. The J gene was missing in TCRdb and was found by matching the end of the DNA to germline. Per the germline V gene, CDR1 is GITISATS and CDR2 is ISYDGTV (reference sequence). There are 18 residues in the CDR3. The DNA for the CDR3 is TGTGCCTTGTGGGAGGTGCCACGTTGGGAGTTGGGCAAAAAAGTCAAGGTATTT. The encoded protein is CALWEVPRWELGKKVKVF.

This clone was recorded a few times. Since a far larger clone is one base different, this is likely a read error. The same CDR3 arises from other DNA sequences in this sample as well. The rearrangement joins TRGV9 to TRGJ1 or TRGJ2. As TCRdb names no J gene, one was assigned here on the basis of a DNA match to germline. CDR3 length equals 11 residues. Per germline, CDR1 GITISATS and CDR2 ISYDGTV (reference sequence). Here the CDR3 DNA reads TGTGCCCTGTGGGAGAATTATAAGAAACTCTTT. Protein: CALWENYKKLF.

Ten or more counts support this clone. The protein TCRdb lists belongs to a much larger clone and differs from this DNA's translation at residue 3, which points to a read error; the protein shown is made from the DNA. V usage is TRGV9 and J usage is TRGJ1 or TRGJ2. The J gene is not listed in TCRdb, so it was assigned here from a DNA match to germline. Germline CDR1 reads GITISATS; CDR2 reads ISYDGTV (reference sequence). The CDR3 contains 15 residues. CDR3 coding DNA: TGTGCCTCGTGGGAGGCTCATCCTAATTATTATAAGAAACTCTTT. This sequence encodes CASWEAHPNYYKKLF.

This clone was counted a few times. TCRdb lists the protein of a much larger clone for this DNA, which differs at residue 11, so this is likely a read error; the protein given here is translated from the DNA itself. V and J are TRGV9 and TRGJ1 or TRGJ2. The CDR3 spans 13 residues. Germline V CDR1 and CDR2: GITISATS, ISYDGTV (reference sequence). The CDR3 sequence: CALWEVPWDKELF. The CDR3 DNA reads TGTGCCTTGTGGGAGGTCCCCTGGGATAAGGAACTCTTT.

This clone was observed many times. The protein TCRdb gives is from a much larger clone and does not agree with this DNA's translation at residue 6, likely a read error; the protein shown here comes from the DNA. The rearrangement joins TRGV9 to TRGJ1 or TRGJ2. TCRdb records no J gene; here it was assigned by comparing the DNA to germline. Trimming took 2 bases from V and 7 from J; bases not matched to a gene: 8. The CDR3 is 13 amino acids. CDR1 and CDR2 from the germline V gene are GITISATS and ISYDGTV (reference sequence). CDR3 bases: TGTGCCTTGTGGGAGGCGCACCGGTATAAGAAACTCTTT. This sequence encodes CALWEAHRYKKLF.

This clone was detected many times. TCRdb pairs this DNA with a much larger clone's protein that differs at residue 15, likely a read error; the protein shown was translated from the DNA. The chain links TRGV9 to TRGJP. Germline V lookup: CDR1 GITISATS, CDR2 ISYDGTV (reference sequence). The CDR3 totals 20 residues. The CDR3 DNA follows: TGTGCCTTGTGGGAGGTGGAGCAATGGGGCAAAAAGTTGGGCGAAAAAATCAAGGTATTT. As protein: CALWEVEQWGKKLGEKIKVF.

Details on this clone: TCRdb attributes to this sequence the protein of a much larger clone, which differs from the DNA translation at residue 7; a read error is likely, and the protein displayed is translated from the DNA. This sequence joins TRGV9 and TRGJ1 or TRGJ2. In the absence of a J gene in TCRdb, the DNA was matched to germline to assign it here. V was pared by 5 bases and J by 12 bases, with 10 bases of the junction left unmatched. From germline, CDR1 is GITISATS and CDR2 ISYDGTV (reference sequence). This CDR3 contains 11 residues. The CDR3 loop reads CALWGGGRKLF. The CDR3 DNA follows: TGTGCCTTGTGGGGGGGCGGTAGGAAACTCTTT.